This T cell receptor (beta chain) is from a study of cytomegalovirus exposure and HLA in healthy donors. Study background: Unique TCR beta sequences numbering some 120 million came from around 180 million T cells in an earlier analysis.

V shed 10 bases and J shed 8 bases, with 15 bases lying between them. The CDR3 covers 12 residues. Per the germline V gene, CDR1 is SNHLY and CDR2 is FYNNEI. 60 Vbeta and 13 Jbeta primers were used in PCR. The assay was immunoSEQ multiplex PCR, and TCRdb's table has in-frame clones only and misses some. This repertoire shows 76,000 or so clones, around 70% found once; its top ten account for approximately 16%. The receptor's source is a woman in her 40s in good health and CMV-seropositive. Material for sequencing was PBMCs. The rearrangement links TRBV2 to TRBJ2-1; D possibly corresponds to TRBD1 (6 bases). The CDR3 loop is CATTGEGHEQFF. The CDR3 DNA is TGTGCCACGACAGGCGAAGGGCATGAGCAGTTCTTC.